This TCR beta chain comes out of a study of OX40 agonist ivuxolimab in advanced cancers. Study-wide context: Ivuxolimab, which targeted the costimulatory receptor OX40 (CD134), was an agonistic, fully human IgG2 monoclonal antibody. Intravenous ivuxolimab was administered to patients every 2 weeks at six dose levels: 0.01, 0.1, 0.3, 1.5, 3 and 10 mg/kg. Of the roughly 53 patients in dose escalation, some 20 had hepatocellular carcinoma, about 15 had melanoma, 9 had renal cell carcinoma and 9 had head and neck cancer. In the dose-escalation cohort, 65% to 85% of patients were male, and the mean age was approximately 60 years with a range of roughly 20 to 80. Patients were allowed to have had prior anti-PD-1, anti-PD-L1 or anti-CTLA-4 therapy, and approximately 40% of the dose-escalation patients had previously received checkpoint inhibitors. Partial responses occurred in three dose-escalation patients: two with cutaneous melanoma and one with hepatocellular carcinoma. Peripheral TCRbeta sequencing was intended to test whether TCR sequence diversity was altered and clonal T-cell expansion was caused by ivuxolimab. The paper covers the monotherapy dose-escalation part of the phase I ivuxolimab trial, which included N of about 56 patients. The study at large found these results: The antigen specificity of the peripheral T cells that underwent clonal expansion was not determined. At doses of 0.1 to 3.0 mg/kg, clonal expansion of both CD4+ and CD8+ blood T cells was observed from baseline to week 6. Low levels of normalized T-cell clonal expansion were also seen in some nonresponding patients. On average, CD8+ T cells showed more expanded clones than CD4+ T cells after ivuxolimab. In partial responders in the 0.1-3.0 mg/kg groups, normalized peripheral clonal expansion was found to be among the lowest, especially among CD8+ T cells.

Regarding this clone: Its antigen has not been determined. No base quality values were provided; no much bigger clone lies one nucleotide off.

Patients with autoimmune disease history or receiving systemic immunosuppression were excluded from the trial. Peripheral blood for TCR sequencing was collected from all dose cohorts at baseline, on cycle 4 day 1, and on cycle 7 day 1. Samples came from an open-label, multicenter, first-in-human phase I dose-escalation trial of ivuxolimab. Adults with locally advanced or metastatic melanoma, renal cell carcinoma, hepatocellular carcinoma or head and neck squamous cell carcinoma were enrolled in the trial. CD4+ and CD8+ T cells were sorted separately from peripheral blood before TCR sequencing. For sequencing of the TCRbeta CDR3 region, genomic DNA was extracted from the sorted cells. The immunoSEQ Assay was used for sequencing of TCRbeta CDR3 regions. TCRdb limited this immuneACCESS table to in-frame rearrangements with V and J called. A share of clones is missing; checked studies link under half to unresolved V genes, and the rest is unexplained. For this sample there are 55,000 to 90,000 clones; roughly 85% appear just once. Over 2.5% of the sample is in the top ten clones.

Sequenced here: CD4+ or CD8+ T cells sorted from blood, sampled in a trial of the OX40 agonist ivuxolimab. The receptor's source is an adult with an advanced solid tumor such as melanoma, head and neck, liver or kidney cancer.

The base sequence is TGTGCCAGCAGTTACGAGGGATTTGGTTCACCCCTCCACTTT. Its translation is CASSYEGFGSPLHF. The rearrangement combines TRBV6-5 with TRBJ1-6; no D segment can be confidently identified. Counted from cysteine to phenylalanine, this CDR3 has 14 amino acids. Solely the CDR3 DNA is kept, with 42 bases framed from the first base. The germline V gene encodes CDR1 MNHEY and CDR2 SVGAGI. V is clipped by 2 bases and J by 9 bases, and the sequence between their germline boundaries is 11 bases long.